The rows below give T cell receptor beta chains drawn from one sample of a study of T cells expressing NK-cell markers. TCRdb re-analyzed the 5' RACE reads; it lists each CDR3 protein once, without DNA. The data include about 390,000 distinct CDR3 sequences; the top ten clones carry about 10%. Sequencing was performed on blood T cells: a sorted CD56 or NKG2C T cell subset, CD4+ or CD8+ T cells, or bulk PBMC T cells (not recorded which). These receptors all come from a woman between 50 and 59 years old in good health. Both conserved end residues are part of each CDR3.

j_call: TRBJ2-3; v_call: TRBV27; cdr3_aa: CASSPYLADTDTQYF
j_call: TRBJ2-1; v_call: TRBV13; cdr3_aa: CASSLGEVLNEQFF
j_call: TRBJ2-3; v_call: TRBV11-2; cdr3_aa: CASSLEIWGDTQYF
j_call: TRBJ2-5; v_call: TRBV7-9; cdr3_aa: CASSLYVPPDSETQYF
j_call: TRBJ2-1; v_call: TRBV5-6; cdr3_aa: CASSLDTDNEQFF
j_call: TRBJ2-3; v_call: TRBV20-1; cdr3_aa: CSATTSGSLRYF
j_call: TRBJ1-1; v_call: TRBV2; cdr3_aa: CASDFRITEAFF
j_call: TRBJ2-7; v_call: TRBV19; cdr3_aa: CASTDRGQGLYEQYF
j_call: TRBJ1-1; v_call: TRBV12-5; cdr3_aa: CASAPAGSEAFF
j_call: TRBJ2-1; v_call: TRBV20-1; cdr3_aa: CSARDKTRPPYNEQFF
j_call: TRBJ2-5; v_call: TRBV3-1; cdr3_aa: CASSRGAAGGRETQYF
j_call: TRBJ1-1; v_call: TRBV4-1; cdr3_aa: CASSSGQGPGMNTEAFF
j_call: TRBJ2-5; v_call: TRBV5-1; cdr3_aa: CASTSLGQSQTQYF
j_call: TRBJ1-1; v_call: TRBV27; cdr3_aa: CASSDLGQGWTEAFF
j_call: TRBJ2-6; v_call: TRBV5-1; cdr3_aa: CASSLLVEGSGANVLTF
j_call: TRBJ2-7; v_call: TRBV7-9; cdr3_aa: CASRSGQGNYEQYF